This entry lists 28 T cell receptor beta chains sequenced from one sample in a study of post-analysis software for immune sequencing data. Study outcomes and limitations: Comparison of patients with controls showed 5 or 6 TRBV segments more frequent in patients, TRBV5-6, TRBV5-1 and TRBV20-1 among them.

Their target antigens are unknown. Unique molecular identifiers were carried by the TCR beta cDNA libraries. TCRdb fed the PCR reads into MiXCR, producing one record per CDR3 protein. The table shows about 400,000 distinct CDR3 sequences, with roughly 36% occurring only once. Specimen: blood. These receptor sequences come from a girl aged 5-17 years with multiple sclerosis.

This clonotype has just a few counts. The chain employs TRBV6-5 and TRBJ2-7; D not certain. The CDR3 extends over 14 amino acids. Germline lookup yields CDR1 MNHEY and CDR2 SVGAGI. Trimming removed 3 bases at V and 2 bases at J, with 11 bases between. CDR3 coding DNA: TGTGCCAGCAGTTATATCGGTCAACCCTACGAGCAGTACTTC. Translation: CASSYIGQPYEQYF.

This clonotype was picked up one time. This rearrangement joins TRBV6-2 or TRBV6-3 to TRBJ1-1, with TRBD1 matching over 7 bases. Germline V gives CDR1 MNHEY, CDR2 SVGEGT. The CDR3 consists of 15 residues. V was clipped by 6 bases and J by 5 bases; unmatched bases: 12. The CDR3 DNA is TGTGCCAGCAGACCCCGAACAGGGGAAGGAACTGAAGCTTTCTTT. Amino acid sequence: CASRPRTGEGTEAFF.

J is TRBJ2-3 and V is TRBV9; D remains ambiguous. Germline V gene lookup returns CDR1 SGDLS and CDR2 YYNGEE. CDR3 length equals 15 residues. Between the trimmed V and J ends, which lost 3 bases and 1 base, there was a span of 12 bases. This CDR3 reads CASSALHGGTDTQYF. The CDR3 nucleotides read TGTGCCAGCAGCGCCCTACACGGAGGCACAGATACGCAGTATTTT.

This clonotype was detected a few times. The chain employs TRBV2 and TRBJ2-1, with 16 bases lining up with TRBD2. The V and J ends lost 6 bases and 8 bases, in that order; junction bases with no gene match: 4. Per germline, CDR1 SNHLY and CDR2 FYNNEI. This CDR3 comprises 15 residues. The CDR3, as DNA: TGTGCCAGCAGGGGGACTAGCGGGGGGGCCTATGAGCAGTTCTTC. As protein: CASRGTSGGAYEQFF.

This clonotype has only a few counts. The chain has TRBV27 and TRBJ1-2; D not certain. The CDR3 is 14 residues long. The germline V and J ends were trimmed by 5 bases and 3 bases, with 13 bases remaining between them. Germline V gives CDR1 MNHEY, CDR2 SMNVEV (reference sequence). The CDR3 loop is CASSHSVLYYGYTF. In DNA, the CDR3 is TGTGCCAGCAGTCACAGCGTCCTTTACTATGGCTACACCTTC.

Note on this clonotype: A much larger clone differs by one base, so this may be a read error. CDR3 in amino acids: CASSLELAGYNEQFF. The CDR3 DNA is TGCGCCAGCAGCTTGGAGCTAGCGGGGTACAATGAGCAGTTCTTC. The chain uses TRBV5-1 and TRBJ2-1, with 9 nucleotides matching TRBD2. CDR3 length: 15 residues. CDR1 is SGHRS, CDR2 YFSETQ, per germline. V shed 0 bases and J 4 bases; nucleotides not matched to a gene: 2.

The chain is built from TRBV20-1 and TRBJ1-1; no reliable D call. V was cut by 8 bases and J by 5 bases, with 9 bases left in between. Germline V gene data show CDR1 as DFQATT and CDR2 as SNEGSKA (reference sequence). This CDR3 has 10 residues. CDR3 in DNA: TGCAGTTTAGTGGGTACTGAAGCTTTCTTT. Its protein is CSLVGTEAFF.

The chain links TRBV30 to TRBJ2-5; 11 positions agree with TRBD2. V shed 3 bases, J shed 7 bases, and the junction held 7 bases outside the gene matches. From germline, CDR1 is GTSNPN and CDR2 SVGIG (reference sequence). This CDR3 is 14 amino acids long. CDR3 sequence: CAWSGTSGLTTQYF. The CDR3 DNA reads TGTGCCTGGAGCGGGACTAGCGGCCTTACGACCCAGTACTTC. Full variable domain (remainder filled in from reference TRBV30 and TRBJ2-5): SQTIHQWPATLVQPVGSPLSLECTVEGTSNPNLYWYRQAAGRGLQLLFYSVGIGQISSEVPQNLSASRPQDRQFILSSKKLLLSDSGFYLCAWSGTSGLTTQYFGPGTRLLVL.

A few counts support this clonotype. This rearrangement joins TRBV4-1 to TRBJ2-4; D might be TRBD2 (5 bases). Germline CDR1 reads MGHRA; CDR2 reads YSYEKL. CDR3 length: 16 residues. Trimming stripped 3 bases from V and 0 bases from J, with 12 bases between. In DNA, the CDR3 is TGCGCCAGCAGCCAGGACGTTGGACTAGCCAAAAACATTCAGTACTTC. Translated, it gives CASSQDVGLAKNIQYF.

In this sample, this clonotype turned up a few times. The V and J genes are TRBV11-2 and TRBJ1-2; D not certain. V lost 0 bases and J 4 bases, leaving 6 bases between the germline ends. Germline loops: CDR1 SGHAT, CDR2 FQNNGV. CDR3 length equals 13 residues. CDR3 in amino acids: CASSLDRVYGYTF. DNA of the CDR3: TGTGCCAGCAGCTTAGATCGGGTCTATGGCTACACCTTC. The whole variable domain, remainder taken from reference TRBV11-2 and TRBJ1-2, is EAGVAQSPRYKIIEKRQSVAFWCNPISGHATLYWYQQILGQGPKLLIQFQNNGVVDDSQLPKDRFSAERLKGVDSTLKIQPAKLEDSAVYLCASSLDRVYGYTFGSGTRLTVV.

The chain uses TRBV7-9 and TRBJ2-5; no firm D call. Germline lookup yields CDR1 SEHNR and CDR2 FQNEAQ (reference sequence). The length of the CDR3 is 16 residues. Trimming took off 4 bases at V and 0 bases at J, with 15 bases between the two ends. The CDR3 bases are TGTGCCAGCAGCTCGTCGATTGGGCACCACCAAGAGACCCAGTACTTC. Its protein product is CASSSSIGHHQETQYF.

This clonotype has only a few counts. The chain couples TRBV20-1 to TRBJ2-1, with TRBD1 matching over 7 bases. CDR3 length equals 15 residues. Germline CDR1 DFQATT, CDR2 SNEGSKA (reference sequence). Trimming removed 4 bases from V and 8 bases from J; junction bases left unmatched: 14. Written as DNA, the CDR3 is TGCAGTGCTACACCTCCCAGACAGGGTGACGATGAGCAGTTCTTC. Protein product: CSATPPRQGDDEQFF.

The J gene is TRBJ2-5, the V gene TRBV5-1, with 10 nucleotides matching TRBD2. Unmatched junction bases numbered 10, after V lost 0 bases and J lost 2 bases. Looked up from germline, CDR1 is SGHRS and CDR2 is YFSETQ. The CDR3 contains 18 residues. CDR3 nucleotide sequence: TGCGCCAGCAGCTTGGGGGCTAGCGGGGGACTCCAGCAAGAGACCCAGTACTTC. It encodes CASSLGASGGLQQETQYF.

This clonotype has more than one count but fewer than ten. This chain uses TRBV20-1 with TRBJ1-2; D gene ambiguous. CDR1 is DFQATT, CDR2 SNEGSKA, per germline (reference sequence). The V gene lost 1 base and the J gene lost 0 bases, with 9 bases spanning the gap. The CDR3 consists of 14 residues. The CDR3 DNA is TGCAGTGCTAGAGGCCCTCTAGCTAACTATGGCTACACCTTC. Translation: CSARGPLANYGYTF.

In its sample, this clonotype was seen a few times. The rearrangement links TRBV13 to TRBJ1-2; 7 bases line up with TRBD1. CDR1 is PRHDT, CDR2 FYEKMQ, per germline (reference sequence). This CDR3 is 16 amino acids long. Trimming removed 5 bases from V and 9 bases from J; junction bases left unmatched: 18. The DNA for the CDR3 is TGTGCCAGCAGCCGTAACACAGGGGTGCCATACGATCGCTACACCTTC. Translation gives CASSRNTGVPYDRYTF.

V and J are TRBV7-2 and TRBJ1-6, with no clear D. The CDR3 is 12 residues long. With 8 bases removed from V and 8 bases from J, the gap between germline ends came to 10 bases. The germline V gene encodes CDR1 SGHTA and CDR2 FQGNSA. CDR3: CASPRRDSPLHF. The CDR3 DNA reads as TGTGCCAGCCCCCGGAGGGATTCACCCCTCCACTTT.

This chain connects TRBV3-1 to TRBJ2-1; 7 bases align to TRBD2. This CDR3 has 18 residues. The germline V gene has CDR1 LGHDT and CDR2 YNNKEL (reference sequence). After removal of 0 bases from V and 1 base from J, the junction contained 9 bases not matched to a gene. The CDR3 loop reads CASSQDKASGESYNEQFF. For the CDR3, the DNA is TGTGCCAGCAGCCAAGATAAGGCTAGCGGAGAGTCCTACAATGAGCAGTTCTTC.

In DNA form, the CDR3 reads TGTGCCAGCAGCTCTCAGCTAGGATACCAAGAGACCCAGTACTTC. It codes for CASSSQLGYQETQYF. The chain carries TRBV7-2 and TRBJ2-5; no reliable D call. The CDR3 length is 15 residues. Germline V gene data show CDR1 as SGHTA and CDR2 as FQGNSA. V lost 4 bases and J 0 bases, leaving 12 bases between the germline ends.

The chain employs TRBV15 and TRBJ2-3; 7 nucleotides agree with TRBD2. Trimming at V came to 0 bases and at J to 1 base, leaving 4 bases not matched to a gene. The CDR3 runs 16 residues. Germline-derived CDR1 and CDR2 are LNHNV and YYDKDF (reference sequence). Here the CDR3 reads CATSRDGRGGTDTQYF. As DNA, the CDR3 is TGTGCCACCAGCAGAGATGGACGGGGGGGCACAGATACGCAGTATTTT.

V usage is TRBV27 and J usage is TRBJ2-5, with 8 positions matching TRBD1. The closer fit of TRBJ2-7 to the DNA end suggests the J call may be wrong. The germline V gene has CDR1 MNHEY and CDR2 SMNVEV (reference sequence). The CDR3 extends over 15 amino acids. The CDR3 DNA reads as TGTGCCAGCAGTCCACAGGGGGTCTACCCCTACGAGCAGTACTTC. This encodes CASSPQGVYPYEQYF.

This clonotype was observed at least ten times. The J gene is TRBJ2-2, the V gene TRBV10-3, with TRBD1 as a possible D gene (7 bases). The CDR3 spans 15 residues. Germline values: CDR1 ENHRY, CDR2 SYGVKD. V shed 4 bases and J shed 5 bases, with 14 bases lying between them. Here the CDR3 DNA reads TGTGCCATCAGTGGACCAGGGGGGCAAACCGGGGAGCTGTTTTTT. It codes for CAISGPGGQTGELFF.

The J gene is TRBJ2-1, the V gene TRBV5-5, with unresolved D. Trimming took 0 bases from V and 12 from J, leaving 7 bases between them. The CDR3 contains 11 residues. Germline CDR1 SGHKS, CDR2 YYEKEE (reference sequence). CDR3 sequence reads: CASSLEVGQFF. CDR3 DNA sequence: TGTGCCAGCAGCTTGGAGGTGGGGCAGTTCTTC.

This chain joins TRBV11-3 and TRBJ2-5, with D perhaps TRBD2 (6 bases). The germline CDR1 and CDR2 sequences are SGHNT and YENEEA. Deletions cut 0 bases from V and 11 bases from J, with 10 bases between. The CDR3 consists of 12 residues. This chain's CDR3 is CASSLDRGKQYF. The CDR3 nucleotides are TGTGCCAGCAGCTTAGATCGGGGGAAGCAGTACTTC. Supplemented by reference TRBV11-3 and TRBJ2-5, the full variable domain reads EAGVVQSPRYKIIEKKQPVAFWCNPISGHNTLYWYLQNLGQGPELLIRYENEEAVDDSQLPKDRFSAERLKGVDSTLKIQPAELGDSAVYLCASSLDRGKQYFGPGTRLLVL.

On this clonotype itself: A junction boundary mismatches the germline segment, possibly from a read error. The chain is built from TRBV20-1 and TRBJ2-2; the D gene could be TRBD1 or TRBD2 (5 bases each). The CDR3 totals 14 residues. CDR1 is DFQATT, CDR2 SNEGSKA, per germline (reference sequence). The CDR3 is CSAQVQRGTGERFF. The DNA of the CDR3 is TGCAGTGCTCAGGTCCAAAGGGGCACCGGGGAGCGGTTTTTT.

The V gene is TRBV6-1, the J gene TRBJ2-5, with 8 bases matching TRBD2. The J call is in doubt because the DNA end fits TRBJ2-7 better. CDR3 length: 15 residues. CDR1 and CDR2 from the germline V gene are MNHNS and SASEGT. CDR3 coding DNA: TGTGCCAGCAGTGAATTCCCAGGTCTAGCGGGCGAGCAGTACTTC. Translating it yields CASSEFPGLAGEQYF.

The genes are TRBV3-1 and TRBJ2-7; 9 bases line up with TRBD1. J lost 5 bases, V lost 5 bases, and 10 bases had no gene match. The CDR3 is 15 amino acids. Germline V gene sequence: CDR1 LGHDT, CDR2 YNNKEL (reference sequence). CDR3 sequence (DNA): TGTGCCAGCAGCATCCACGGGACAGGGTCGAACGAGCAGTACTTC. Its protein is CASSIHGTGSNEQYF.

The chain combines TRBV7-3 with TRBJ2-1, with TRBD1 matching 7 bases. The trim removed 2 bases at V and 3 bases at J, leaving 4 bases unmatched. Germline assignment: CDR1 SGHTA and CDR2 FQGTGA. The CDR3 has 15 amino acids. The CDR3 reads CASSLQGDIYNEQFF. In nucleotides, the CDR3 is TGTGCCAGCAGCTTACAGGGGGATATCTACAATGAGCAGTTCTTC.

Comments on this clonotype: The junction departs from the called germline gene at one end, perhaps through a read error. CDR3 protein: CAGSVNRGQGETQYF. CDR3 coding DNA: TGTGCCGGCAGCGTTAACAGGGGGCAGGGGGAGACCCAGTACTTC. The chain combines TRBV9 with TRBJ2-5; the match to TRBD1 covers 9 bases. The CDR3 contains 15 residues. In germline, CDR1 is SGDLS, CDR2 YYNGEE.